A single sample is the source of the 27 T cell receptor beta chains below, sequenced in a study of CD8 T cells in Susac syndrome. An input of roughly 0.5 to 1 ug of RNA was subjected to reverse transcription using random hexamers. From the immunoSEQ multiplex PCR reads, TCRdb called clonotypes with MiXCR, one entry per CDR3 protein. Of hundreds of thousands of distinct CDR3 sequences listed, 90% to 97% are singletons. The sequencing input was CD4+ T cells from PBMCs. The receptor set was obtained from a human donor with Susac syndrome.

The CDR3 loop is CASKLVGFYNEQFF. The CDR3 nucleotides are TGTGCCAGCAAGCTTGTTGGCTTCTACAATGAGCAGTTCTTC. V is TRBV12-3 or TRBV12-4 and J is TRBJ2-1; D remains ambiguous. CDR3 length: 14 residues. The germline V and J ends were trimmed by 7 bases and 3 bases, with 13 bases remaining between them.

This chain links TRBV20-1 with TRBJ2-4; TRBD2 is a possible D gene (6 bases). The V and J ends lost 4 bases and 0 bases respectively, with 13 bases between them. CDR3 length equals 15 residues. Germline assignment: CDR1 DFQATT and CDR2 SNEGSKA (reference sequence). The CDR3 protein is CSATGGTLAKNIQYF. In DNA, the CDR3 is TGCAGTGCTACCGGAGGGACTTTAGCCAAAAACATTCAGTACTTC.

The V and J genes are TRBV25-1 and TRBJ2-5; 8 positions match TRBD1. Germline V gene lookup returns CDR1 MGHDK and CDR2 SYGVNS. The ends lost 4 bases at V and 1 base at J; junction bases unmatched: 5. The CDR3 length is 15 residues. CDR3 sequence (DNA): TGTGCCAGCAGTGCCTCCGGGACAGGCCAAGAGACCCAGTACTTC. Protein sequence: CASSASGTGQETQYF. The variable domain in full, completed from reference TRBV25-1 and TRBJ2-5, reads EADIYQTPRYLVIGTGKKITLECSQTMGHDKMYWYQQDPGMELHLIHYSYGVNSTEKGDLSSESTVSRIRTEHFPLTLESARPSHTSQYLCASSASGTGQETQYFGPGTRLLVL.

This clonotype came up once. The chain combines TRBV7-9 with TRBJ2-1; the D is unclear. The CDR3 is 10 amino acids. The V gene lost 7 bases and the J gene lost 10 bases, with 8 bases spanning the gap. Looked up from germline, CDR1 is SEHNR and CDR2 is FQNEAQ (reference sequence). The CDR3 reads CASTYIEQFF. CDR3 DNA sequence: TGTGCCAGCACCTACATCGAGCAGTTCTTC.

The chain has TRBV27 and TRBJ2-7; 10 bases agree with TRBD2. The length of the CDR3 is 14 residues. Germline V lookup: CDR1 MNHEY, CDR2 SMNVEV (reference sequence). Germline trimming cut 6 bases from V and 5 bases from J; bases unmatched to any gene: 7. The CDR3 protein is CASSRAGGPHEQYF. The CDR3 DNA reads as TGTGCCAGCAGCCGAGCGGGAGGGCCCCACGAGCAGTACTTC.

V and J are TRBV3-1 and TRBJ2-1; TRBD2 is a possible D gene (6 bases). In germline, CDR1 is LGHDT, CDR2 YNNKEL (reference sequence). V shed 3 bases and J shed 4 bases, with 16 bases lying between them. The CDR3 loop spans 16 amino acids. CDR3 loop: CASSQPLALYYNEQFF. The CDR3 DNA reads as TGTGCCAGCAGCCAGCCCCTAGCGCTCTATTACAATGAGCAGTTCTTC.

The chain is built from TRBV9 and TRBJ2-7, with D perhaps matching TRBD1 (5 bases). Germline V CDR1 and CDR2: SGDLS, YYNGEE. The CDR3 is 15 residues long. Between the trimmed V and J ends, which lost 0 bases and 1 base, there was a span of 11 bases. CDR3 residues: CASSVAQGASYEQYF. CDR3 DNA sequence: TGTGCCAGCAGCGTAGCGCAAGGGGCTTCCTACGAGCAGTACTTC.

This clonotype was seen once. The chain employs TRBV18 and TRBJ1-2, with 9 bases lining up with TRBD1. Germline V gene lookup returns CDR1 KGHSH and CDR2 LQKENI. After removal of 4 bases from V and 6 bases from J, the junction contained 9 bases not matched to a gene. This CDR3 region has 15 residues. CDR3 amino acids: CASSRSGTGMDGYTF. The CDR3 DNA reads TGTGCCAGCTCACGCAGCGGGACAGGGATGGATGGCTACACCTTC.

The chain has TRBV5-4 and TRBJ2-5; D is undetermined. CDR3 length equals 12 residues. CDR1 is SGHNT and CDR2 is YYREEE in the germline V gene (reference sequence). Trimming took 4 bases from V and 3 from J, leaving 7 bases between them. The CDR3 region has the DNA TGTGCCAGCAGCCGTAGTAAAGAGACCCAGTACTTC. Translating it yields CASSRSKETQYF.

This clonotype was seen just once. The chain is built from TRBV11-2 and TRBJ2-4; D is ambiguous. Trimming left V 4 bases short and J 6 bases short, with 13 bases between. Per the germline V gene, CDR1 is SGHAT and CDR2 is FQNNGV. The CDR3 is made up of 14 amino acids. Written as DNA, the CDR3 is TGTGCCAGCAGCTCCACTGCAGGTAGAAACATTCAGTACTTC. The encoded protein is CASSSTAGRNIQYF.

This clonotype has only one observation. V and J are TRBV28 and TRBJ2-7; D is uncertain. CDR1 and CDR2 from the germline V gene are MDHEN and SYDVKM. V was cut by 3 bases and J by 4 bases, with 13 bases left in between. This CDR3 spans 14 amino acids. The CDR3 DNA reads as TGTGCCAGCAGTTTGCGAAACAGTCTTTACGAGCAGTACTTC. Translation gives CASSLRNSLYEQYF.

The genes are TRBV27 and TRBJ2-2; D is ambiguous. The V end lost 3 bases, the J end lost 5 bases, and 7 bases lay between the germline ends. The CDR3 extends over 13 amino acids. Germline V lookup: CDR1 MNHEY, CDR2 SMNVEV (reference sequence). The CDR3 DNA follows: TGTGCCAGCAGTTTTCTGCGAACCGGGGAGCTGTTTTTT. This codes for CASSFLRTGELFF.

The rearrangement joins TRBV29-1 to TRBJ1-1; TRBD1 aligns across 8 bases. This CDR3 has 13 residues. The V gene end was trimmed by 4 bases and the J gene end by 5 bases; junction bases not matched to a gene: 6. The germline CDR1 and CDR2 sequences are SQVTM and ANQGSEA. The CDR3 bases are TGCAGCGTTGGCGACAGGGGTAGAACTGAAGCTTTCTTT. It codes for CSVGDRGRTEAFF.

V is TRBV7-9 and J is TRBJ2-1, with 9 bases that match TRBD1. The V gene's germline CDR1 is SEHNR and CDR2 FQNEAQ (reference sequence). Trimming took 3 bases from V and 8 from J; bases not matched to a gene: 5. This CDR3 comprises 14 residues. CDR3 loop: CASSLRTGVDEQFF. The CDR3 bases are TGTGCCAGCAGCTTGCGGACAGGGGTCGATGAGCAGTTCTTC.

The rearrangement joins TRBV6-6 to TRBJ2-7; D is perhaps TRBD1 (6 bases). The ends were cut back, 3 bases at V and 3 bases at J, with 12 bases in the middle. The CDR3 consists of 14 residues. Germline V gives CDR1 MNHNY, CDR2 SVGAGI (reference sequence). CDR3 amino acids: CASSYQQGSYEQYF. The CDR3 DNA follows: TGTGCCAGCAGTTATCAACAGGGTAGCTACGAGCAGTACTTC.

This clonotype was detected once. The rearrangement uses TRBV20-1 and TRBJ2-5, with D possibly TRBD1 on 5 matching bases. CDR1 and CDR2 from the germline V gene are DFQATT and SNEGSKA (reference sequence). Trimming took off 0 bases at V and 1 base at J, with 12 bases between the two ends. This CDR3 has 15 residues. The CDR3 loop is CSARDPWGSQETQYF. CDR3 DNA: TGCAGTGCTAGAGATCCCTGGGGCAGCCAAGAGACCCAGTACTTC.

The V call is TRBV5-1, the J call TRBJ2-7; perhaps TRBD2 as D (6 bases). From germline, CDR1 is SGHRS and CDR2 YFSETQ. This CDR3 has 13 residues. V lost 4 bases to trimming and J lost 3 bases, with 11 bases between them. The CDR3 reads CASSGGSDYEQYF. The DNA for the CDR3 is TGCGCCAGCAGCGGGGGGTCCGACTACGAGCAGTACTTC. Using reference TRBV5-1 and TRBJ2-7 for the parts outside the CDR3, the full variable domain is KAGVTQTPRYLIKTRGQQVTLSCSPISGHRSVSWYQQTPGQGLQFLFEYFSETQRNKGNFPGRFSGRQFSNSRSEMNVSTLELGDSALYLCASSGGSDYEQYFGPGTRLTVT.

The chain recombines TRBV7-9 with TRBJ2-3; D not resolved. This CDR3 contains 14 residues. Germline V gives CDR1 SEHNR, CDR2 FQNEAQ (reference sequence). Trimming stripped 0 bases from V and 3 bases from J, with 7 bases between. The CDR3 spells CASSLASLTDTQYF. For the CDR3, the DNA is TGTGCCAGCAGCTTAGCGTCGTTAACAGATACGCAGTATTTT.

The V and J genes are TRBV20-1 and TRBJ1-3; D gene ambiguous. V was shortened by 3 bases and J by 3 bases, with 9 bases between the two germline ends. The CDR3 extends over 13 amino acids. Germline assignment: CDR1 DFQATT and CDR2 SNEGSKA (reference sequence). CDR3 region: CSARFGLGNTIYF. CDR3 nucleotides: TGCAGTGCTAGGTTTGGGCTTGGAAACACCATATATTTT.

This clonotype was seen a single time. Here the CDR3 reads CASSLASSSYEQYF. Here the CDR3 DNA reads TGTGCCAGCAGCTTGGCTAGCTCATCCTACGAGCAGTACTTC. The chain links TRBV5-4 to TRBJ2-7; the D gene is possibly TRBD2 (5 bases). Trimming pared 0 bases from V and 1 base from J, leaving 8 bases between. This CDR3 has 14 residues. Germline CDR1 and CDR2: SGHNT and YYREEE (reference sequence).

J is TRBJ1-2 and V is TRBV12-3 or TRBV12-4; 11 bases are a match to TRBD1. The CDR3 totals 19 residues. V was clipped by 5 bases and J by 0 bases; unmatched bases: 14. The CDR3 sequence: CASSVTSGTGGSANYGYTF. The CDR3 bases are TGTGCCAGCAGTGTGACCTCCGGGACAGGGGGATCAGCTAACTATGGCTACACCTTC.

The chain employs TRBV12-3 or TRBV12-4 and TRBJ2-7; 7 bases align to TRBD1. The V gene end was trimmed by 5 bases and the J gene end by 1 base; junction bases not matched to a gene: 5. The CDR3 length is 14 residues. The CDR3 here is CASSRSTGSYEQYF. The CDR3 DNA reads TGTGCCAGCAGTCGCTCGACAGGGTCCTACGAGCAGTACTTC.

V gene TRBV19 combines with J gene TRBJ2-3; 11 bases line up with TRBD2. The CDR3 consists of 15 residues. The V and J ends lost 6 bases and 2 bases, in that order; junction bases with no gene match: 4. CDR1 is LNHDA and CDR2 is SQIVND in the germline V gene (reference sequence). CDR3 sequence reads: CASSGGLAATDTQYF. Written as DNA, the CDR3 is TGTGCCAGTAGCGGGGGACTAGCGGCCACAGATACGCAGTATTTT.

Written as DNA, the CDR3 is TGTGCCAGCAGTCCCGGGACTAGCGGGACAGATACGCAGTATTTT. It is translated as CASSPGTSGTDTQYF. The gene calls are TRBV7-9 and TRBJ2-3; TRBD2 matches at 12 bases. J gave up 3 bases and V 6 bases, and 4 bases lay outside the gene matches. The CDR3 extends over 15 amino acids. Germline lookup yields CDR1 SEHNR and CDR2 FQNEAQ (reference sequence).

The rearrangement uses TRBV6-5 and TRBJ1-2; 7 nucleotides match TRBD1. Unmatched junction bases numbered 12, after V lost 6 bases and J lost 5 bases. The germline CDR1 and CDR2 sequences are MNHEY and SVGAGI. This CDR3 region has 15 residues. CDR3 sequence reads: CASRFQQGHGYGYTF. The CDR3 nucleotides read TGTGCCAGCAGATTTCAACAGGGGCATGGATATGGCTACACCTTC.

The J gene is TRBJ2-3, the V gene TRBV5-1, with D maybe TRBD1 (6 bases). The CDR3 totals 15 residues. Trimming removed 0 bases from V and 7 bases from J, with 15 bases in between. Germline V gene sequence: CDR1 SGHRS, CDR2 YFSETQ. CDR3 sequence reads: CASSLAGQPSHTQYF. The CDR3 nucleotides read TGCGCCAGCAGCTTGGCGGGACAACCGTCCCATACGCAGTATTTT.

This clonotype has just a few counts. The rearrangement joins TRBV12-3 or TRBV12-4 to TRBJ2-5; 10 nucleotides match TRBD1. V lost 5 bases, J lost 4 bases, and 4 bases stayed unmatched. This CDR3 spans 14 amino acids. CDR3 in amino acids: CASSERTGGETQYF. In DNA, the CDR3 is TGTGCCAGCAGTGAGAGGACAGGGGGAGAGACCCAGTACTTC.